This TCR beta chain comes out of a study of vaccination and CD4 T cells after COVID-19. Treatment defined: 10-day PBMC culture with coronavirus spike peptide pools or control peptides (ViraFEST assay). As concerns this clonotype: Its antigen is not known.

Sequencing of the DNA from cultured CD4+ T cells was carried out with the Oncomine TCR Beta short-read assay. Investigators obtained genomic DNA by extraction from cultured CD4+ T cells. TCRdb recomputed calls from the PCR reads with MiXCR, one row per CDR3 protein. The sample yields approximately 25,000 distinct CDR3 sequences, 62% seen once. Overall study results and limits: No early post-infection timepoints were studied, and convalescent patients studied were relatively few. 304 of 307 vaccine-specific clones from convalescent patients were spike mono-reactive.

The sequenced sample consisted of CD4+ T cells from blood, cultured in vitro. The TCR was taken from a human donor who had recovered from COVID-19.

This chain's CDR3 is CASSYWTEAFF. The CDR3 nucleotides are TGTGCCAGCAGTTACTGGACTGAAGCTTTCTTT. V and J are TRBV6-2 or TRBV6-3 and TRBJ1-1, with no clear D. The germline V gene has CDR1 MNHEY and CDR2 SVGEGT. This CDR3 has 11 amino acids. Deletions cut 1 base from V and 5 bases from J, with 2 bases between.